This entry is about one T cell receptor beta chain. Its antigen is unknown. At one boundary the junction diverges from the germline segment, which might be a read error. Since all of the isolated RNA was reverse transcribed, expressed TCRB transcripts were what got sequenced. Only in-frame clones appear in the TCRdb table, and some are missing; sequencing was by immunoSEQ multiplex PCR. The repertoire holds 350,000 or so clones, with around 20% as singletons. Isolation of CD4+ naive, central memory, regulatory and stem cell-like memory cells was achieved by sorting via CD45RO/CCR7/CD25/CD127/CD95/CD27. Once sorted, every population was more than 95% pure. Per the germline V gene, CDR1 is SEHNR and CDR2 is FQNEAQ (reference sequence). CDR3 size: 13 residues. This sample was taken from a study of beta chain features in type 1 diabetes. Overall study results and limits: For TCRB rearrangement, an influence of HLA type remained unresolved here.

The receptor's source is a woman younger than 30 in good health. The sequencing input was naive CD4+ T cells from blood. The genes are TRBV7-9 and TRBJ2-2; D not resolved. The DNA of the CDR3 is TGTGCCAGCAGCATAGCCGTTGAGAGGGAGCTGTTTTTT. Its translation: CASSIAVERELFF. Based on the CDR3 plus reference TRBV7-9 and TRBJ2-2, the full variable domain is DTGVSQNPRHKITKRGQNVTFRCDPISEHNRLYWYRQTLGQGPEFLTYFQNEAQLEKSRLLSDRFSAERPKGSFSTLEIQRTEQGDSAMYLCASSIAVERELFFGEGSRLTVL.